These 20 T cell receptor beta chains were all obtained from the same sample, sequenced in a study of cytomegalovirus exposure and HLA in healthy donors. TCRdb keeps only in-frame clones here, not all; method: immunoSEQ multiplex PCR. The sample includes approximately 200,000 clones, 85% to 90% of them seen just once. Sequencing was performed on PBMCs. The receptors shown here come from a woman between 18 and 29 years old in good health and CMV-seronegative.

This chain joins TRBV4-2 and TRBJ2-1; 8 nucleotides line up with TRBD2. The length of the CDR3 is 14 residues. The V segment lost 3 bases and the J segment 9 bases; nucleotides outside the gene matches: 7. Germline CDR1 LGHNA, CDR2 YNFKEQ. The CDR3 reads CASSHTGGGSEQFF. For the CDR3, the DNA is TGTGCCAGCAGCCATACGGGAGGGGGTAGTGAGCAGTTCTTC.

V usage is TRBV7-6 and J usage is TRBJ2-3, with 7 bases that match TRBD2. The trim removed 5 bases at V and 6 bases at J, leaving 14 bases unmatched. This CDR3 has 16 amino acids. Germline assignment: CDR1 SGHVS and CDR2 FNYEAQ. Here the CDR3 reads CASSPRGDPHVDTQYF. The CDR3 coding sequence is TGTGCCAGCAGCCCCCGGGGGGACCCACATGTCGATACGCAGTATTTT.

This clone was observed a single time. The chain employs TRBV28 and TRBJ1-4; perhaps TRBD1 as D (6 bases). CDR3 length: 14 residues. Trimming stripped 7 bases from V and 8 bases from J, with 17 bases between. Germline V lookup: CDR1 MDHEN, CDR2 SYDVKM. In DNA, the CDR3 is TGTGCCAGCAATAAGGGAGGGGGGAGCGAAAAACTGTTTTTT. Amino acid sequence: CASNKGGGSEKLFF. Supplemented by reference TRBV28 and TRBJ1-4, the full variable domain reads DVKVTQSSRYLVKRTGEKVFLECVQDMDHENMFWYRQDPGLGLRLIYFSYDVKMKEKGDIPEGYSVSREKKERFSLILESASTNQTSMYLCASNKGGGSEKLFFGSGTQLSVL.

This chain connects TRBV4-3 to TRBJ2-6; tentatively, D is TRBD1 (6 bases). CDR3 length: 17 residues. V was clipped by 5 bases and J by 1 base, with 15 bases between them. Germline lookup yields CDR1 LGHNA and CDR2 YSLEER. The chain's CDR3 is CASSDRDTSSGANVLTF. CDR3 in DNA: TGCGCCAGCAGCGACCGGGACACTTCGTCTGGGGCCAACGTCCTGACTTTC.

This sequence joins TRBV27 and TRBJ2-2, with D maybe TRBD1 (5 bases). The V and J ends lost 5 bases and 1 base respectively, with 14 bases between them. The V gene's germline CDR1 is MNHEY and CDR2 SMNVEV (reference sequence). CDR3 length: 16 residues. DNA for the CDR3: TGTGCCAGCAGTCCAGAGTGGACAAGGAACACCGGGGAGCTGTTTTTT. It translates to CASSPEWTRNTGELFF.

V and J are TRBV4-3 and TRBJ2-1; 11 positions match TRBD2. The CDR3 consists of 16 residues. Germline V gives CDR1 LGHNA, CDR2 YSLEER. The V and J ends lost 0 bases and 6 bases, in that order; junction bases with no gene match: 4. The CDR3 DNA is TGCGCCAGCAGCCAAGATTTAGCGGGAGGGGGCAATGAGCAGTTCTTC. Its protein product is CASSQDLAGGGNEQFF.

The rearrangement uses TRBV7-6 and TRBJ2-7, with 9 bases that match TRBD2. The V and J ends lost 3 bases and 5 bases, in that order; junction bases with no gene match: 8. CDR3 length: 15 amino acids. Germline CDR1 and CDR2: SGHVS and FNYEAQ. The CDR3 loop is CASSLEGGRADEQYF. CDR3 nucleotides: TGTGCCAGCAGCTTGGAAGGCGGGAGGGCGGACGAGCAGTACTTC.

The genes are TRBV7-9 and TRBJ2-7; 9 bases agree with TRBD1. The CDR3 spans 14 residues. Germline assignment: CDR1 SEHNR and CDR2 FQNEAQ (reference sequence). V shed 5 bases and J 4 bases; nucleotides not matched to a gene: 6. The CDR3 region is CASSGLGTGYEQYF. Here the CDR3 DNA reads TGTGCCAGCAGCGGGTTAGGGACAGGGTACGAGCAGTACTTC.

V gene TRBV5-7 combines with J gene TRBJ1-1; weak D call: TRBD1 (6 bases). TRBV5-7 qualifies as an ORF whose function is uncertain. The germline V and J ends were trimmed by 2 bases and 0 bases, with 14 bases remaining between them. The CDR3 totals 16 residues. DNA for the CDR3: TGTGCCAGCAGCTTTTGCAGACAGGCCATGAACACTGAAGCTTTCTTT. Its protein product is CASSFCRQAMNTEAFF.

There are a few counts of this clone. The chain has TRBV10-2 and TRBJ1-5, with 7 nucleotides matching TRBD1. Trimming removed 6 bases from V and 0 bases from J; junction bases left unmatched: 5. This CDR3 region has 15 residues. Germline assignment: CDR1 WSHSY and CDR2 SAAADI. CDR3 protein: CASSAGTVSNQPQHF. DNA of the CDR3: TGCGCCAGCAGCGCCGGGACAGTTAGCAATCAGCCCCAGCATTTT.

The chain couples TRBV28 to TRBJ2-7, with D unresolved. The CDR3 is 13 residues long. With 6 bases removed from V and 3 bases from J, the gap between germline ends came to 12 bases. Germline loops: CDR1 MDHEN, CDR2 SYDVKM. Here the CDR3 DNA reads TGTGCCAGCAGATCCCATACTTTCTACGAGCAGTACTTC. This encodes CASRSHTFYEQYF.

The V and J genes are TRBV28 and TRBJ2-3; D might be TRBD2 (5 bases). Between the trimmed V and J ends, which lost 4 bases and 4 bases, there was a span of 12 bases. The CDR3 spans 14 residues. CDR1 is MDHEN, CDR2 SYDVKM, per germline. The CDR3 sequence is CASSWRLDSDTQYF. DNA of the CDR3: TGTGCCAGCAGTTGGAGGCTAGATTCAGATACGCAGTATTTT.

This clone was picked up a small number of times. Here the CDR3 DNA reads TGTGCCAGCACCCCGGGGCAGGGGGCTTATGGCTACACCTTC. Residues: CASTPGQGAYGYTF. This chain links TRBV14 with TRBJ1-2; the match to TRBD1 covers 8 bases. There are 14 residues in the CDR3. The V segment lost 7 bases and the J segment 5 bases; nucleotides outside the gene matches: 9. Germline lookup yields CDR1 SGHDN and CDR2 FVKESK.

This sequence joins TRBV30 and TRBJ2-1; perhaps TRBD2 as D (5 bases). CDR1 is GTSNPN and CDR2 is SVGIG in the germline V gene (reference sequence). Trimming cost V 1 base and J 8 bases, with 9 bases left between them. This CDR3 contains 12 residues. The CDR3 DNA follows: TGTGCCTGGAGTGACGAGGGATATGAGCAGTTCTTC. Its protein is CAWSDEGYEQFF.

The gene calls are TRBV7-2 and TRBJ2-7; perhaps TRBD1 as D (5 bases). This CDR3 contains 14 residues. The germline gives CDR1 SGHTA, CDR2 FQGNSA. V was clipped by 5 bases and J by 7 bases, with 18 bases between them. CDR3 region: CASSTRQSVGEQYF. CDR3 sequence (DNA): TGTGCCAGCAGCACCAGACAGTCGGTGGGGGAGCAGTACTTC.

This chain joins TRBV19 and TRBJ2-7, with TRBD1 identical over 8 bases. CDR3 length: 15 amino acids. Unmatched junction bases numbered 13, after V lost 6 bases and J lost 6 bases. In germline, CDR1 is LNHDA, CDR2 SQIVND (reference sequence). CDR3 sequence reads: CASSPQGARGSEQYF. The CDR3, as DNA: TGTGCCAGTAGCCCTCAGGGGGCTAGGGGCTCCGAGCAGTACTTC. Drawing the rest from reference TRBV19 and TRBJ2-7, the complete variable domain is DGGITQSPKYLFRKEGQNVTLSCEQNLNHDAMYWYRQDPGQGLRLIYYSQIVNDFQKGDIAEGYSVSREKKESFPLTVTSAQKNPTAFYLCASSPQGARGSEQYFGPGTRLTVT.

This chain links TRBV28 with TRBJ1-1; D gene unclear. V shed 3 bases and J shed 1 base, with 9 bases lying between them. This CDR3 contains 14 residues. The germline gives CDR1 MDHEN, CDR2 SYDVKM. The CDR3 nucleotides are TGTGCCAGCAGTTTCTCCAGGCCGAACACTGAAGCTTTCTTT. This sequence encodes CASSFSRPNTEAFF.

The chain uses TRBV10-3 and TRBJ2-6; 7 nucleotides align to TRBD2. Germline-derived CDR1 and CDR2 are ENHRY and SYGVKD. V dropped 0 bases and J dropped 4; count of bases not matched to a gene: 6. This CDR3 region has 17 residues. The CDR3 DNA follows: TGTGCCATCAGTGAGTCTGAGGGGAGGGTCGGGGCCAACGTCCTGACTTTC. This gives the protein CAISESEGRVGANVLTF.

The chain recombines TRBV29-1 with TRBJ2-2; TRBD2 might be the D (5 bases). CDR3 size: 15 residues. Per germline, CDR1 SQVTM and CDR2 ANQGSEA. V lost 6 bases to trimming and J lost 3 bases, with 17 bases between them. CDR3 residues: CSVTAEGAYTGELFF. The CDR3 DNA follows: TGCAGCGTCACGGCCGAGGGTGCCTACACCGGGGAGCTGTTTTTT.

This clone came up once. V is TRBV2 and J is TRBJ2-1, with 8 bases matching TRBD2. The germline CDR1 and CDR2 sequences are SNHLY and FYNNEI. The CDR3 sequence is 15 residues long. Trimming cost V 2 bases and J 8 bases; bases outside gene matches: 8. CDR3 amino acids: CASSEPSGRGHEQFF. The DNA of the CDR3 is TGTGCCAGCAGTGAACCCAGCGGGAGAGGACATGAGCAGTTCTTC.